Below, 13 T cell receptor beta chains from the same sample are listed, as sequenced in a study of blood T cell repertoires in COVID-19. Some clones are missing from TCRdb's copy, which holds only in-frame ones; the method was immunoSEQ multiplex PCR. The sample has roughly 87,000 clones, roughly 70% seen once. Material for sequencing was peripheral blood. The source is a woman aged 80 or over with acute or convalescent COVID-19.

The chain employs TRBV7-3 and TRBJ2-1, with 9 bases identical to TRBD2. V lost 8 bases to trimming and J lost 6 bases; unmatched junction nucleotides: 8. The CDR3 has 14 amino acids. The germline V gene encodes CDR1 SGHTA and CDR2 FQGTGA. The CDR3 spells CASGIAGDINEQFF. The DNA of the CDR3 is TGTGCCAGCGGGATAGCGGGGGACATCAATGAGCAGTTCTTC.

V gene TRBV5-1 combines with J gene TRBJ1-2; no reliable D call. The CDR3 is 12 amino acids. V lost 4 bases and J 8 bases, leaving 12 bases between the germline ends. Germline-derived CDR1 and CDR2 are SGHRS and YFSETQ. The CDR3 loop is CASSPREEGYTF. CDR3 DNA: TGCGCCAGCAGCCCGAGGGAGGAAGGCTACACCTTC.

The J gene is TRBJ1-1, the V gene TRBV19; possible D gene TRBD1, 6 bases. Germline V lookup: CDR1 LNHDA, CDR2 SQIVND (reference sequence). Trimming stripped 1 base from V and 2 bases from J, with 8 bases between. The CDR3 is made up of 14 amino acids. The CDR3 here is CASSIGGRNTEAFF. In DNA form, the CDR3 reads TGTGCCAGTAGTATAGGGGGGCGAAACACTGAAGCTTTCTTT.

The chain combines TRBV6-2 or TRBV6-3 with TRBJ1-1; the D gene is possibly TRBD1 (6 bases). The V gene lost 2 bases and the J gene lost 3 bases, with 10 bases spanning the gap. In germline, CDR1 is MNHEY, CDR2 SVGEGT. CDR3 size: 14 residues. CDR3 nucleotides: TGTGCCAGCAGTTACCCACAGGGTTACACTGAAGCTTTCTTT. The encoded protein is CASSYPQGYTEAFF.

This clone was detected only a few times. This chain connects TRBV27 to TRBJ1-2; D call uncertain. The length of the CDR3 is 12 residues. V was trimmed by 6 bases and J by 8 bases, leaving 13 bases between them. Germline loops: CDR1 MNHEY, CDR2 SMNVEV (reference sequence). CDR3 residues: CASRYGSRGYTF. The CDR3 nucleotides read TGTGCCAGCAGGTACGGATCGAGGGGCTACACCTTC.

This chain connects TRBV12-3 or TRBV12-4 to TRBJ1-6; D is unclear. With 10 bases removed from V and 9 bases from J, the gap between germline ends came to 16 bases. The CDR3 is 13 residues long. Here the CDR3 reads CATLRRVPSPLHF. The CDR3 DNA reads TGTGCCACCCTACGACGGGTACCTTCACCCCTCCACTTT.

This clone was detected once. For the CDR3, the DNA is TGTGCCACCAGCAGAGATCTGAGGCGAGAGACCCAGTACTTC. Translation gives CATSRDLRRETQYF. The rearrangement uses TRBV15 and TRBJ2-5; D is ambiguous. The CDR3 runs to 14 residues. Germline V gives CDR1 LNHNV, CDR2 YYDKDF (reference sequence). V dropped 0 bases and J dropped 4 bases, with 9 bases sitting between them.

This chain joins TRBV29-1 and TRBJ1-1; D remains ambiguous. Germline V CDR1 and CDR2: SQVTM, ANQGSEA. CDR3 size: 10 residues. The V gene lost 2 bases and the J gene lost 7 bases, with 5 bases spanning the gap. CDR3 nucleotide sequence: TGCAGCGTTGAACGGGGTGAAGCTTTCTTT. Translation gives CSVERGEAFF.

In this sample, this clone turned up a few times. The chain uses TRBV12-3 or TRBV12-4 and TRBJ2-3; 11 bases are shared with TRBD2. The CDR3 length is 13 residues. The V gene end was trimmed by 3 bases and the J gene end by 9 bases; junction bases not matched to a gene: 2. CDR3 sequence (DNA): TGTGCCAGCAGTTTGGGACTAGCGGTCACGCAGTATTTT. This codes for CASSLGLAVTQYF.

Regarding this clone: Other nucleotide sequences in the sample specify the same CDR3. This chain connects TRBV5-4 to TRBJ1-2; TRBD1 matches 7 bases. CDR1 and CDR2 (germline): SGHNT, YYREEE (reference sequence). CDR3 size: 14 residues. The V and J ends lost 0 bases and 3 bases, in that order; junction bases with no gene match: 2. The CDR3: CASSLVQGDYGYTF. DNA for the CDR3: TGTGCCAGCAGCTTGGTCCAGGGGGACTATGGCTACACCTTC. Full variable domain (outside the CDR3, taken from reference TRBV5-4 and TRBJ1-2): ETGVTQSPTHLIKTRGQQVTLRCSSQSGHNTVSWYQQALGQGPQFIFQYYREEENGRGNFPPRFSGLQFPNYSSELNVNALELDDSALYLCASSLVQGDYGYTFGSGTRLTVV.

By frequency in the sample, this clone is medium-sized. V and J are TRBV3-1 (or the pseudogene TRBV3-2) and TRBJ1-1; TRBD1 matches 7 bases. Germline values: CDR1 LGHDT, CDR2 YNNKEL (reference sequence). This CDR3 region has 14 residues. The V and J ends lost 2 bases and 7 bases, in that order; junction bases with no gene match: 7. In DNA form, the CDR3 reads TGTGCCAGCAGCCAACGAGGCAGGGGGTTTGAAGCTTTCTTT. Protein: CASSQRGRGFEAFF.

This clone was seen once. The CDR3 DNA follows: TGTGCCAGCAGCTGGGGACAGAATAATGAAAAACTGTTTTTT. Protein sequence: CASSWGQNNEKLFF. The chain carries TRBV5-4 and TRBJ1-4; 7 bases are a match to TRBD1. The CDR3 runs to 14 residues. The junction had 3 bases not matched to a gene; V was cut back by 3 bases and J by 4 bases. The germline gives CDR1 SGHNT, CDR2 YYREEE (reference sequence).

The chain recombines TRBV5-1 with TRBJ2-5; D may be TRBD1 (6 bases). Between the trimmed V and J ends, which lost 0 bases and 3 bases, there was a span of 15 bases. This CDR3 spans 16 amino acids. Per germline, CDR1 SGHRS and CDR2 YFSETQ. The CDR3 reads CASSLGGQASKETQYF. In DNA form, the CDR3 reads TGCGCCAGCAGCTTGGGGGGGCAGGCCAGTAAAGAGACCCAGTACTTC.